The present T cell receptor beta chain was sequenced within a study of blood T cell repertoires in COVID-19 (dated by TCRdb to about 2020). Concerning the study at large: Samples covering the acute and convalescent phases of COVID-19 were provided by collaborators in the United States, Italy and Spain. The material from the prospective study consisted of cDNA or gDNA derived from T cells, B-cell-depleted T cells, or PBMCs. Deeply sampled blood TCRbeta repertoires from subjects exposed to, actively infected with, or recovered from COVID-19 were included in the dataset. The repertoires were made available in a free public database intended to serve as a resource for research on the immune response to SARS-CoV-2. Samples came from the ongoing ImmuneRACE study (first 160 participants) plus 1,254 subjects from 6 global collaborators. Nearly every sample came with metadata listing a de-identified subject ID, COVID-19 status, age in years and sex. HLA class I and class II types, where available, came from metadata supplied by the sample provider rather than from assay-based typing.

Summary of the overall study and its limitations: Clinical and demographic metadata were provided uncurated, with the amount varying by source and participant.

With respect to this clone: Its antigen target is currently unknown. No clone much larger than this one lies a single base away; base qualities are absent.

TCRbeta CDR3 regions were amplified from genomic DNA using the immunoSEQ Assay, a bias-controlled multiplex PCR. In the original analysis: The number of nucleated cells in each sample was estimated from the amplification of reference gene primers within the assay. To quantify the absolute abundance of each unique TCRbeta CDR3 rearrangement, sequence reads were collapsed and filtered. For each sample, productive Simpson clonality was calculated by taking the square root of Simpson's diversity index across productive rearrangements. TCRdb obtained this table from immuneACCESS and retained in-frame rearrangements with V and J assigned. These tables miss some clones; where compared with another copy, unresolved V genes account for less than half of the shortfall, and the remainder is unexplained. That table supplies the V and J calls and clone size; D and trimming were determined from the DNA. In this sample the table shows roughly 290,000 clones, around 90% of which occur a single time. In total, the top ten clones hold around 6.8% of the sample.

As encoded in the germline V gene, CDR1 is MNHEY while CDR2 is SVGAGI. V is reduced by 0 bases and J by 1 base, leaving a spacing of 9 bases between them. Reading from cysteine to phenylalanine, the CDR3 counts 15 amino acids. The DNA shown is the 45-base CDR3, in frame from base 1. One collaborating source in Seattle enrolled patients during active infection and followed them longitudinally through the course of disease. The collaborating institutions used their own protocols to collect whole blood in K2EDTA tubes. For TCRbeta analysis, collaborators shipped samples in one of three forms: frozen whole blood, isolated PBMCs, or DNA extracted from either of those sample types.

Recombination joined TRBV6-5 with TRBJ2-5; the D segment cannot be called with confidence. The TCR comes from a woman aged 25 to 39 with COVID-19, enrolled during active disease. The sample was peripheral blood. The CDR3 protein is CASSYSPVIQETQYF. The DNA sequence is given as TGTGCCAGCAGTTACTCCCCGGTAATCCAAGAGACCCAGTACTTC.